The 19 T cell receptor beta chains presented below share a single source sample, sequenced in a study of beta chain features in type 1 diabetes. Every bit of the isolated RNA underwent reverse transcription, so sequencing read expressed TCRB transcripts. The assay was immunoSEQ multiplex PCR, and TCRdb's table has in-frame clones only and misses some. The sample includes about 350,000 clones, roughly a fifth of them seen just once. Sequencing was carried out using naive CD4+ T cells from blood. The receptors stem from a woman aged 18-29 years in good health.

This clone occurred a few times. The chain links TRBV29-1 to TRBJ2-3; D is ambiguous. Per the germline V gene, CDR1 is SQVTM and CDR2 is ANQGSEA. This CDR3 has 11 residues. V lost 5 bases and J 1 base, leaving 4 bases between the germline ends. Here the CDR3 DNA reads TGCAGCGTTCTACGCACAGATACGCAGTATTTT. It encodes CSVLRTDTQYF.

The CDR3 spells CASRSTTAYGYTF. The CDR3 nucleotides read TGTGCCAGCAGGTCTACTACCGCTTATGGCTACACCTTC. V usage is TRBV7-2 and J usage is TRBJ1-2; no clear D gene. The V end was cut by 6 bases, the J end by 5 bases, with 13 bases between. Germline CDR1 SGHTA, CDR2 FQGNSA. The CDR3 is made up of 13 amino acids.

This clone was seen more than once but under ten times. V gene TRBV7-3 combines with J gene TRBJ1-1; 7 nucleotides line up with TRBD1. The CDR3 extends over 14 amino acids. Per the germline V gene, CDR1 is SGHTA and CDR2 is FQGTGA. Unmatched junction bases numbered 5, after V lost 2 bases and J lost 5 bases. The CDR3 nucleotides read TGTGCCAGCAGCTTAGACAGGGAGAGTACTGAAGCTTTCTTT. Translating gives CASSLDRESTEAFF.

The V call is TRBV5-1, the J call TRBJ2-7, with D unclear. The CDR3 is made up of 13 amino acids. V shed 0 bases and J shed 4 bases, with 8 bases lying between them. Germline V gives CDR1 SGHRS, CDR2 YFSETQ. The CDR3, as DNA: TGCGCCAGCAGCTTGGGGCGGCTTTACGAGCAGTACTTC. It encodes CASSLGRLYEQYF.

The chain recombines TRBV5-1 with TRBJ2-1; no clear D. CDR1 is SGHRS, CDR2 YFSETQ, per germline. Trimming left V 3 bases short and J 3 bases short, with 13 bases between. The CDR3 has 15 residues. The chain's CDR3 is CASSSQEHLYNEQFF. Written as DNA, the CDR3 is TGCGCCAGCAGCTCCCAAGAACACCTCTACAATGAGCAGTTCTTC. The variable domain in full, with the rest retrieved from reference TRBV5-1 and TRBJ2-1, is KAGVTQTPRYLIKTRGQQVTLSCSPISGHRSVSWYQQTPGQGLQFLFEYFSETQRNKGNFPGRFSGRQFSNSRSEMNVSTLELGDSALYLCASSSQEHLYNEQFFGPGTRLTVL.

This clone was detected a few times. This sequence joins TRBV2 and TRBJ2-1, with TRBD2 matching over 11 bases. V gave up 7 bases and J gave up 9 bases; unmatched junction bases: 8. From germline, CDR1 is SNHLY and CDR2 FYNNEI. The CDR3 is 14 amino acids. CDR3 in amino acids: CASNLAGGDGEQFF. The CDR3 region has the DNA TGTGCCAGCAACCTAGCGGGGGGTGATGGTGAGCAGTTCTTC.

The table lists this clone with a few counts. The chain couples TRBV2 to TRBJ2-5; TRBD1 might be the D (6 bases). V dropped 6 bases and J dropped 2 bases, with 13 bases sitting between them. Per the germline V gene, CDR1 is SNHLY and CDR2 is FYNNEI. This CDR3 region has 14 residues. CDR3 sequence (DNA): TGTGCCAGCAGGGGGATACAGGGTCAAGAGACCCAGTACTTC. It translates to CASRGIQGQETQYF.

V usage is TRBV4-1 and J usage is TRBJ1-6, with a weak D call TRBD1 (5 bases). In germline, CDR1 is MGHRA, CDR2 YSYEKL. The CDR3 has 18 residues. The V and J ends lost 0 bases and 7 bases respectively, with 19 bases between them. The CDR3 reads CASSQEGPNPGGNSPLHF. The CDR3 nucleotides read TGCGCCAGCAGCCAAGAGGGGCCAAATCCGGGAGGGAATTCACCCCTCCACTTT.

This chain connects TRBV7-9 to TRBJ1-1; D call uncertain. V lost 5 bases to trimming and J lost 1 base, with 14 bases between them. The CDR3 spans 15 residues. The germline V gene has CDR1 SEHNR and CDR2 FQNEAQ (reference sequence). CDR3 nucleotide sequence: TGTGCCAGCAGCCAGATTCTTACAAGGAACACTGAAGCTTTCTTT. This translates into CASSQILTRNTEAFF.

The rearrangement uses TRBV5-4 and TRBJ2-7; D gene ambiguous. CDR3 length: 15 amino acids. The germline V gene encodes CDR1 SGHNT and CDR2 YYREEE (reference sequence). The V gene lost 3 bases and the J gene lost 2 bases, with 15 bases spanning the gap. The CDR3 region is CASSSDSPRPYEQYF. DNA for the CDR3: TGTGCCAGCAGCTCAGACTCACCCCGCCCCTACGAGCAGTACTTC. The entire variable domain, with the rest obtained from reference TRBV5-4 and TRBJ2-7, is as follows: ETGVTQSPTHLIKTRGQQVTLRCSSQSGHNTVSWYQQALGQGPQFIFQYYREEENGRGNFPPRFSGLQFPNYSSELNVNALELDDSALYLCASSSDSPRPYEQYFGPGTRLTVT.

CDR3 protein: CASSGGLKEQPNYGYTF. The CDR3 DNA reads as TGTGCCAGCAGCGGCGGGCTTAAAGAACAGCCGAACTATGGCTACACCTTC. J is TRBJ1-2 and V is TRBV5-7; D is undetermined. TRBV5-7 is assigned to the ORF class and has an uncertain function. V lost 4 bases and J lost 2, with 21 bases in between. This CDR3 spans 17 amino acids.

A few counts support this clone. The V call is TRBV6-5, the J call TRBJ2-7; 7 nucleotides match TRBD1. The CDR3 sequence is 16 residues long. Looked up from germline, CDR1 is MNHEY and CDR2 is SVGAGI. J gave up 7 bases and V 3 bases, and 15 bases lay outside the gene matches. The CDR3 DNA is TGTGCCAGCAGTTATTCGACGACAGGGTTAGGTTATGAGCAGTACTTC. Encoded protein: CASSYSTTGLGYEQYF.

In its sample, this clone was seen a few times. The V and J genes are TRBV4-3 and TRBJ1-2, with unresolved D. V dropped 5 bases and J dropped 2 bases, with 15 bases sitting between them. Germline V gene lookup returns CDR1 LGHNA and CDR2 YSLEER. The CDR3 extends over 15 amino acids. This CDR3 is CASSKQRGGNYGYTF. The CDR3 DNA reads TGCGCCAGCAGCAAACAGCGAGGAGGAAACTATGGCTACACCTTC.

The V and J genes are TRBV4-1 and TRBJ2-1; D is undetermined. V was trimmed by 4 bases and J by 0 bases, leaving 10 bases between them. CDR3 length: 15 amino acids. Germline values: CDR1 MGHRA, CDR2 YSYEKL. The chain's CDR3 is CASSLTPTSYNEQFF. In nucleotides, the CDR3 is TGCGCCAGCAGCCTTACTCCCACCTCCTACAATGAGCAGTTCTTC.

This chain's CDR3 is CASSSTGLAEETQYF. The CDR3 region has the DNA TGTGCCAGCAGCTCTACGGGACTAGCGGAAGAGACCCAGTACTTC. This chain uses TRBV13 with TRBJ2-5; 11 bases agree with TRBD2. V trimming: 4 bases; J trimming: 3 bases; junction bases outside the gene matches: 4. Per the germline V gene, CDR1 is PRHDT and CDR2 is FYEKMQ (reference sequence). The CDR3 length is 15 residues.

This clone has just a few counts. The chain is built from TRBV5-1 and TRBJ2-1; D not certain. V was cut by 7 bases and J by 6 bases, with 11 bases left in between. CDR1 and CDR2 (germline): SGHRS, YFSETQ. The CDR3 sequence is 12 residues long. CDR3: CASHVVGNEQFF. CDR3 coding DNA: TGCGCCAGCCACGTTGTCGGCAATGAGCAGTTCTTC.

V is TRBV5-5 and J is TRBJ2-7; TRBD1 aligns across 9 bases. Germline V gene sequence: CDR1 SGHKS, CDR2 YYEKEE (reference sequence). The CDR3 consists of 14 residues. With 4 bases clipped from V and 5 bases from J, the junction kept 7 bases outside the gene matches. The DNA for the CDR3 is TGTGCCAGCAGCCGCCCCGGGACAGGGAACGAGCAGTACTTC. It is translated as CASSRPGTGNEQYF.

This clone has more than one count but fewer than ten. The chain uses TRBV7-8 and TRBJ1-2; the D gene is possibly TRBD1 (6 bases). CDR3 length: 14 residues. Deletions cut 8 bases from V and 6 bases from J, with 19 bases between. The germline CDR1 and CDR2 sequences are SGHVS and FQNEAQ. CDR3 loop: CASSPYGQPDGYTF. The CDR3 DNA is TGTGCCAGCTCTCCCTATGGACAGCCCGATGGCTACACCTTC.

The gene calls are TRBV7-2 and TRBJ2-5, with a possible D match to TRBD1 (6 bases). The CDR3 runs 14 residues. V lost 1 base to trimming and J lost 4 bases, with 10 bases between them. From germline, CDR1 is SGHTA and CDR2 FQGNSA. The CDR3 region is CASSLVAGVETQYF. The CDR3 coding sequence is TGTGCCAGCAGCTTAGTGGCAGGGGTAGAGACCCAGTACTTC.